These 28 T cell receptor beta chains share one sample of origin, sequenced in a study of identical twins. TCRdb processed the 5' RACE reads anew with MiXCR; each CDR3 protein has one entry. The data contain hundreds of thousands of distinct CDR3 sequences, over 9% of them singletons. The sample was also reused in another study, on yellow fever vaccine responses in identical twins.

Sequencing was done on a sample of CD8+ T cells sorted from blood. These receptors were collected from a woman aged 18-29 years in good health.

This rearrangement joins TRBV5-5 to TRBJ1-5; 9 bases align to TRBD1. Germline values: CDR1 SGHKS, CDR2 YYEKEE (reference sequence). V dropped 2 bases and J dropped 2; count of bases not matched to a gene: 5. The CDR3 runs to 16 residues. CDR3 bases: TGTGCCAGCAGCTTTACAGGGGGCGCCGGCAATCAGCCCCAGCATTTT. Protein sequence: CASSFTGGAGNQPQHF.

Comments on this clonotype: The junction departs from germline at one end; a sequencing error may be responsible. The chain links TRBV28 to TRBJ2-7; 10 bases are shared with TRBD1. Germline V CDR1 and CDR2: MDHEN, SYDVKM. The CDR3 loop spans 14 amino acids. CDR3 loop: CDSSPPTGGDEQYF. The CDR3, as DNA: TGTGACAGCAGTCCGCCGACAGGGGGCGACGAGCAGTACTTC. Full variable domain (outside the CDR3, taken from reference TRBV28 and TRBJ2-7): DVKVTQSSRYLVKRTGEKVFLECVQDMDHENMFWYRQDPGLGLRLIYFSYDVKMKEKGDIPEGYSVSREKKERFSLILESASTNQTSMYLCDSSPPTGGDEQYFGPGTRLTVT.

In its sample, this clonotype was seen many times. The chain has TRBV3-1 and TRBJ2-7, with D possibly matching TRBD1 (6 bases). The CDR3 is 15 residues long. V lost 4 bases, J lost 6 bases, and 19 bases lay in between. CDR1 and CDR2 from the germline V gene are LGHDT and YNNKEL (reference sequence). This CDR3 is CASSPGTSSPLEQYF. The CDR3 DNA sequence: TGTGCCAGCAGCCCCGGGACATCATCCCCCCTCGAGCAGTACTTC.

On this clonotype: The junction differs from germline at one of its ends, possibly a read error. V gene TRBV28 combines with J gene TRBJ2-1; D is ambiguous. CDR1 is MDHEN and CDR2 is SYDVKM in the germline V gene. The CDR3 is made up of 18 amino acids. The CDR3 DNA reads as TGTGCCAGTGCCTACGTCCGAAAGAGGTGGGTGAAGGGCAATGAACAGTTCTTC. It encodes CASAYVRKRWVKGNEQFF.

The chain has TRBV4-1 and TRBJ2-7; 7 nucleotides line up with TRBD2. The trim removed 0 bases at V and 5 bases at J, leaving 7 bases unmatched. CDR3 length: 15 residues. Per germline, CDR1 MGHRA and CDR2 YSYEKL. CDR3: CASSQDWQGGDEQYF. CDR3 DNA: TGCGCCAGCAGCCAAGATTGGCAGGGAGGGGACGAGCAGTACTTC.

This clonotype came up many times. The chain recombines TRBV6-4 with TRBJ1-2; a weak D match, TRBD1 (6 bases). CDR1 is MRHNA, CDR2 SNTAGT, per germline. V dropped 4 bases and J dropped 4 bases, with 10 bases sitting between them. The CDR3 runs 13 residues. CDR3 DNA sequence: TGTGCCAGCAGTGCAGGGGAGTCCTATGGCTACACCTTC. It translates to CASSAGESYGYTF.

This chain joins TRBV2 and TRBJ2-1, with D perhaps TRBD2 (6 bases). Germline V gene data show CDR1 as SNHLY and CDR2 as FYNNEI. This CDR3 comprises 12 residues. V lost 8 bases and J 6 bases, leaving 11 bases between the germline ends. The CDR3 nucleotides read TGTGCCAGCTCGGGACTCCGCAATGAGCAGTTCTTC. It translates to CASSGLRNEQFF.

This clonotype was seen a handful of times. The chain couples TRBV3-1 to TRBJ1-1, with 11 bases aligning to TRBD1. This CDR3 contains 16 residues. Germline loops: CDR1 LGHDT, CDR2 YNNKEL (reference sequence). V gave up 1 base and J gave up 3 bases; unmatched junction bases: 4. CDR3 loop: CASSQVWTGGHTEAFF. DNA for the CDR3: TGTGCCAGCAGCCAAGTGTGGACAGGGGGCCACACTGAAGCTTTCTTT.

The CDR3 protein is CSARKGGRGPFYEQYF. The CDR3 DNA reads TGCAGTGCTAGAAAGGGGGGGAGGGGACCCTTCTACGAGCAGTACTTC. This chain connects TRBV20-1 to TRBJ2-7; the D gene is possibly TRBD2 (7 bases). The V and J ends lost 2 bases and 3 bases respectively, with 20 bases between them. Germline V gene lookup returns CDR1 DFQATT and CDR2 SNEGSKA (reference sequence). The length of the CDR3 is 16 residues.

This chain joins TRBV5-6 and TRBJ2-5, with TRBD1 matching 9 bases. The CDR3 sequence is 15 residues long. The V gene's germline CDR1 is SGHDT and CDR2 YYEEEE. J gave up 5 bases and V 3 bases, and 8 bases lay outside the gene matches. CDR3 in amino acids: CASSSGTGSGETQYF. CDR3 sequence (DNA): TGTGCCAGCAGCTCCGGGACAGGGTCTGGGGAGACCCAGTACTTC.

This rearrangement joins TRBV12-3 or TRBV12-4 to TRBJ1-4; TRBD1 is a possible D gene (5 bases). The germline V and J ends were trimmed by 3 bases and 8 bases, with 13 bases remaining between them. This CDR3 has 14 residues. In DNA form, the CDR3 reads TGTGCCAGCAGTTTGGAGGGGCTTGGGGAAAAACTGTTTTTT. This translates into CASSLEGLGEKLFF.

This chain links TRBV7-8 with TRBJ2-2; 8 bases are shared with TRBD2. This CDR3 spans 16 amino acids. After removal of 4 bases from V and 5 bases from J, the junction contained 9 bases not matched to a gene. Germline CDR1 is SGHVS and CDR2 is FQNEAQ. CDR3 nucleotide sequence: TGTGCCAGCAGCTCCCGCACTAGCGGTGGTACCGGGGAGCTGTTTTTT. This gives the protein CASSSRTSGGTGELFF.

This clonotype was recorded many times. The chain employs TRBV20-1 and TRBJ2-4, with a weak D call TRBD1 (5 bases). The CDR3 has 15 amino acids. The germline V gene encodes CDR1 DFQATT and CDR2 SNEGSKA (reference sequence). V was trimmed by 2 bases and J by 6 bases, leaving 17 bases between them. The chain's CDR3 is CSARTTRTRANIQYF. The DNA for the CDR3 is TGCAGTGCTAGAACCACCCGGACACGGGCAAACATTCAGTACTTC.

The chain combines TRBV7-3 with TRBJ2-3; the D is unclear. The germline gives CDR1 SGHTA, CDR2 FQGTGA. V lost 4 bases and J lost 3, with 20 bases in between. The CDR3 is 17 amino acids. For the CDR3, the DNA is TGTGCCAGCAGCTCCTCTGATTTTGGCCCCGCAACAGATACGCAGTATTTT. Translated: CASSSSDFGPATDTQYF.

This chain joins TRBV20-1 and TRBJ2-2, with TRBD2 as a possible D gene (6 bases). The germline V gene has CDR1 DFQATT and CDR2 SNEGSKA (reference sequence). V shed 0 bases and J shed 6 bases, with 11 bases lying between them. There are 14 residues in the CDR3. The CDR3 sequence: CSARERGSPGELFF. The DNA for the CDR3 is TGCAGTGCTAGAGAGCGGGGTAGCCCCGGGGAGCTGTTTTTT.

This clonotype was counted ten times or more. CDR3 DNA sequence: TGTGCCAGCAGCACCGGACTAGCGGGCTACGAGCAGTACTTC. It yields the protein CASSTGLAGYEQYF. This sequence joins TRBV7-9 and TRBJ2-7; 11 nucleotides align to TRBD2. CDR3 length: 14 amino acids. V lost 5 bases and J lost 3; bases outside the gene matches: 3. CDR1 and CDR2 (germline): SEHNR, FQNEAQ (reference sequence).

This clonotype was counted at least ten times. The chain has TRBV2 and TRBJ2-6; D is unclear. There are 14 residues in the CDR3. Germline assignment: CDR1 SNHLY and CDR2 FYNNEI. Trimming took 11 bases from V and 0 from J, leaving 11 bases between them. The chain's CDR3 is CASPGDSGANVLTF. The CDR3 bases are TGTGCCTCCCCTGGGGACTCTGGGGCCAACGTCCTGACTTTC.

CDR3 coding DNA: TGTGCCAGTAGTATTGGCGGGAGGGAACGCTACGAGCAGTACTTC. Translated, it gives CASSIGGRERYEQYF. The rearrangement links TRBV19 to TRBJ2-7; TRBD2 matches at 9 bases. With V trimmed by 3 bases and J by 3 bases, 6 bases remained unmatched. This CDR3 is 15 amino acids long. Per germline, CDR1 LNHDA and CDR2 SQIVND (reference sequence).

This clonotype appeared a few times. The chain uses TRBV2 and TRBJ1-1, with TRBD1 identical over 9 bases. Germline lookup yields CDR1 SNHLY and CDR2 FYNNEI. CDR3 length equals 15 residues. J gave up 3 bases and V 5 bases, and 7 bases lay outside the gene matches. CDR3 region: CASSTGGFLDTEAFF. CDR3 bases: TGTGCCAGCAGTACAGGGGGCTTTTTGGACACTGAAGCTTTCTTT.

This clonotype was seen a few times. The V and J genes are TRBV9 and TRBJ1-6; no clear D. V shed 7 bases and J shed 4 bases, with 12 bases lying between them. Germline V gene data show CDR1 as SGDLS and CDR2 as YYNGEE. This CDR3 has 14 residues. The CDR3 nucleotides are TGTGCCAGCGCCGGAGCGGATTATAATTCACCCCTCCACTTT. Translation: CASAGADYNSPLHF.

DNA of the CDR3: TGCGCCAGCAGCCAAGTGGGCGGAGCCGAGCAGTACTTC. This gives the protein CASSQVGGAEQYF. This chain links TRBV4-1 with TRBJ2-7; D is undetermined. Trimming stripped 1 base from V and 6 bases from J, with 10 bases between. In germline, CDR1 is MGHRA, CDR2 YSYEKL. The CDR3 extends over 13 amino acids.

V and J are TRBV14 and TRBJ1-2, with D possibly matching TRBD1 (5 bases). The CDR3 covers 21 residues. Trimming removed 3 bases at V and 3 bases at J, with 32 bases between. Germline assignment: CDR1 SGHDN and CDR2 FVKESK. The CDR3 DNA reads TGTGCCAGCAGCCAGGATTATCGGACCTGGGACCTAAATACGCCTGACTATGGCTACACCTTC. It encodes CASSQDYRTWDLNTPDYGYTF.

V gene TRBV7-9 combines with J gene TRBJ1-4; 8 bases line up with TRBD1. CDR1 and CDR2 from the germline V gene are SEHNR and FQNEAQ (reference sequence). The CDR3 is 14 amino acids. J lost 7 bases, V lost 6 bases, and 7 bases had no gene match. CDR3 bases: TGTGCCAGCAGGCCTGGACAGGGTGCTGAAAAACTGTTTTTT. Residues: CASRPGQGAEKLFF.

Ten or more counts support this clonotype. At one of its ends the junction is not consistent with the germline gene, which may arise from a read error. The rearrangement links TRBV27 to TRBJ2-7, with D maybe TRBD2 (6 bases). CDR3 size: 12 residues. In germline, CDR1 is MNHEY, CDR2 SMNVEV (reference sequence). Here the CDR3 DNA reads TGTGCCAGCAGTTACCCAGCGGGCCAGGCAGTCTTC. This translates into CASSYPAGQAVF.

The chain uses TRBV20-1 and TRBJ2-3; 7 nucleotides line up with TRBD2. Trimming removed 1 base from V and 4 bases from J; junction bases left unmatched: 8. Per the germline V gene, CDR1 is DFQATT and CDR2 is SNEGSKA (reference sequence). This CDR3 has 15 residues. This chain's CDR3 is CSARGGGLDSDTQYF. DNA of the CDR3: TGCAGTGCTAGAGGGGGAGGACTAGACTCAGATACGCAGTATTTT.

This clonotype has a count of ten or more. The chain uses TRBV4-1 and TRBJ2-5; no clear D. Trimming took 0 bases from V and 5 from J, leaving 13 bases between them. This CDR3 comprises 15 residues. The germline CDR1 and CDR2 sequences are MGHRA and YSYEKL. CDR3 DNA sequence: TGCGCCAGCAGCCAAGATCTGAGATATCATGAGACCCAGTACTTC. Its protein product is CASSQDLRYHETQYF.

This clonotype was detected many times. V and J are TRBV12-5 and TRBJ2-2; D not certain. Trimming left V 2 bases short and J 7 bases short, with 5 bases between. The germline gives CDR1 LGHNT, CDR2 FRNRAP. CDR3 size: 12 residues. The CDR3 is CASGLSVGELFF. CDR3 nucleotide sequence: TGTGCTAGTGGTTTGTCGGTCGGGGAGCTGTTTTTT. Drawing the rest from reference TRBV12-5 and TRBJ2-2, the complete variable domain is DARVTQTPRHKVTEMGQEVTMRCQPILGHNTVFWYRQTMMQGLELLAYFRNRAPLDDSGMPKDRFSAEMPDATLATLKIQPSEPRDSAVYFCASGLSVGELFFGEGSRLTVL.

This clonotype was detected a few times. The rearrangement joins TRBV27 to TRBJ1-6; 7 positions agree with TRBD1. The CDR3 sequence is 15 residues long. Germline V gene data show CDR1 as MNHEY and CDR2 as SMNVEV (reference sequence). The ends lost 6 bases at V and 0 bases at J; junction bases unmatched: 2. The CDR3 nucleotides read TGTGCCAGCAGGGACAGGAGCTCCTATAATTCACCCCTCCACTTT. It specifies CASRDRSSYNSPLHF.